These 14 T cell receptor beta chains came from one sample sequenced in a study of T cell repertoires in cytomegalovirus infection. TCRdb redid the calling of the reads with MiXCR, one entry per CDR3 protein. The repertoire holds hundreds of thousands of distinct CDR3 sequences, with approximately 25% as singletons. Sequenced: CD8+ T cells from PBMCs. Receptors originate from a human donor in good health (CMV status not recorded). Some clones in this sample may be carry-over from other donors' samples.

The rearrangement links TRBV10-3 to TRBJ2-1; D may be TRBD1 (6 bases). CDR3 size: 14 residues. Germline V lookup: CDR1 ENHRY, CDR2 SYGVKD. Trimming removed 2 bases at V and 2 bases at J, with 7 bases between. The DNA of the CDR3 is TGTGCCATCAGTGAGACAGGGCCCTACAATGAGCAGTTCTTC. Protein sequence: CAISETGPYNEQFF.

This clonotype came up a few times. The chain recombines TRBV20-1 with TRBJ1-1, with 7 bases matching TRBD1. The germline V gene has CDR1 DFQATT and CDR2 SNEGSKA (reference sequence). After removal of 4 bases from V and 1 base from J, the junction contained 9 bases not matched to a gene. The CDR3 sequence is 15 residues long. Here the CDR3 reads CSATRRGEPNTEAFF. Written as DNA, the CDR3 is TGCAGTGCTACGCGCAGGGGGGAGCCGAACACTGAAGCTTTCTTT.

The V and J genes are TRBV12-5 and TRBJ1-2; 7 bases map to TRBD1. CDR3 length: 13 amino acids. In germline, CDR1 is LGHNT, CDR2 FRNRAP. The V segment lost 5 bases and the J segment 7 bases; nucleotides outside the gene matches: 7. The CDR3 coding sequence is TGTGCTAGTGGTGAAGGGACAGAGCGTGGCTACACCTTC. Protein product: CASGEGTERGYTF.

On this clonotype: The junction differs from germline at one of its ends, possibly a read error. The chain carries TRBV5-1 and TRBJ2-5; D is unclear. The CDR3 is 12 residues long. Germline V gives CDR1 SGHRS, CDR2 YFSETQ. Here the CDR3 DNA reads TGCGCCAACAGCCAGCCCCGAGAGACCCAGTACTTC. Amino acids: CANSQPRETQYF.

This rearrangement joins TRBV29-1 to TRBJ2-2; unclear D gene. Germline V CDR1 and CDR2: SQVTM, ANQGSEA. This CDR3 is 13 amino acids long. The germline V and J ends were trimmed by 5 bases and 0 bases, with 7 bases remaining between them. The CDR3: CSVPQSNTGELFF. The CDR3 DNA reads TGCAGCGTTCCACAGTCGAACACCGGGGAGCTGTTTTTT.

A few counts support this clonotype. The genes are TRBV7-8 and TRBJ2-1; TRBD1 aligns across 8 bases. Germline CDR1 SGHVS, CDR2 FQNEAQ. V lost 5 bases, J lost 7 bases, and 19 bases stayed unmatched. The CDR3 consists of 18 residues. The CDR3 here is CASSIRGRGFVQDNEQFF. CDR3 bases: TGTGCCAGCAGCATCAGGGGGCGCGGATTTGTTCAGGATAATGAGCAGTTCTTC.

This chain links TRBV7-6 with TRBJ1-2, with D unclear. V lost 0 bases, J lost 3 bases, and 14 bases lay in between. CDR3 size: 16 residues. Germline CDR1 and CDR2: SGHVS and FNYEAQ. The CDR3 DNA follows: TGTGCCAGCAGCTTAGCAGGACGGACGCCTGACTATGGCTACACCTTC. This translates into CASSLAGRTPDYGYTF.

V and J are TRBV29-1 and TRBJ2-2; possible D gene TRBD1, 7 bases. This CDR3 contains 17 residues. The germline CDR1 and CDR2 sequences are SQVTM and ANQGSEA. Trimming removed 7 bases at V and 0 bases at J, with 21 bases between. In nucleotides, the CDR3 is TGCAGCGCCGGGGGACAGCTCGCCCCCGCGAACACCGGGGAGCTGTTTTTT. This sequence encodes CSAGGQLAPANTGELFF.

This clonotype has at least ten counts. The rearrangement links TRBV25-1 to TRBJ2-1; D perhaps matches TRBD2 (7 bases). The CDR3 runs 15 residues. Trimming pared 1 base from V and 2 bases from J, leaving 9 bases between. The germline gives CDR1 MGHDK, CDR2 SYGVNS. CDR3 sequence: CASSEWGGAYNEQFF. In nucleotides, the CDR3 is TGTGCCAGCAGTGAATGGGGGGGCGCCTACAATGAGCAGTTCTTC.

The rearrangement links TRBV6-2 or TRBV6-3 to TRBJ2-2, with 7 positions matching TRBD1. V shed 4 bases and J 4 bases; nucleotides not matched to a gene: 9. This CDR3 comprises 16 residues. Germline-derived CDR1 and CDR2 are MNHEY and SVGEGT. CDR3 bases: TGTGCCAGCAGTTTAACCGGGACAGAGAGCACCGGGGAGCTGTTTTTT. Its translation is CASSLTGTESTGELFF.

As DNA, the CDR3 is TGTGCCAGCAGTGTTGACAGAGGCTACGGCTACACCTTC. It yields the protein CASSVDRGYGYTF. This chain links TRBV28 with TRBJ1-2, with a possible D match to TRBD1 (5 bases). V lost 5 bases to trimming and J lost 8 bases, with 15 bases between them. CDR1 is MDHEN, CDR2 SYDVKM, per germline. CDR3 length: 13 residues.

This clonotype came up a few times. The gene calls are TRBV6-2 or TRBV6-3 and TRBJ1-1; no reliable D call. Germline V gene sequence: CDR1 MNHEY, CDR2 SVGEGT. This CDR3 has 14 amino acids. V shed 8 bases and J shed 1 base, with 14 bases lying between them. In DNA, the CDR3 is TGTGCCAGCGGCGAGGAGCTGGCGAACACTGAAGCTTTCTTT. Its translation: CASGEELANTEAFF.

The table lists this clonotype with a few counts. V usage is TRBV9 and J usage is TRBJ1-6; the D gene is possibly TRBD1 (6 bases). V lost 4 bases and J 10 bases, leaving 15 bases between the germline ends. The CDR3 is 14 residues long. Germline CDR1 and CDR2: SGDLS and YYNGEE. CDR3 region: CASSLNRDFSPLHF. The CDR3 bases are TGTGCCAGCAGCCTCAACAGGGATTTCTCACCCCTCCACTTT.

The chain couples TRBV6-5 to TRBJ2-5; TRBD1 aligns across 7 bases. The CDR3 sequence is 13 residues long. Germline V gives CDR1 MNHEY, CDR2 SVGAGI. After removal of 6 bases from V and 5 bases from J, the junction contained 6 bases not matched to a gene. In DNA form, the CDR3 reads TGTGCCAGCAGCCAATACAGGGGCGAGACCCAGTACTTC. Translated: CASSQYRGETQYF.